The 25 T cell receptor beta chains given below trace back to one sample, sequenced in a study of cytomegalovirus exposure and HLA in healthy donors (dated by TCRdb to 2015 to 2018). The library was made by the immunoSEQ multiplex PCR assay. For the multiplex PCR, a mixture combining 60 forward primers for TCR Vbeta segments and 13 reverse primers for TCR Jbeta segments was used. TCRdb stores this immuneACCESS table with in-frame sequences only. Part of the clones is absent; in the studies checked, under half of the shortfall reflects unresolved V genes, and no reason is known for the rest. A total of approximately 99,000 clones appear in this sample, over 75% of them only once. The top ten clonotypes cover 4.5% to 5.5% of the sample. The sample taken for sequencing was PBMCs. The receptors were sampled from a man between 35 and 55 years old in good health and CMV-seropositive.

The CDR3 sequence: CASTRRGTSSYEQYF. The CDR3 nucleotides read TGTGCCAGCACTCGAAGGGGGACTAGCAGTTACGAGCAGTACTTC. The chain uses TRBV27 and TRBJ2-7; 9 bases agree with TRBD2. The CDR3 contains 15 residues. V gave up 7 bases and J gave up 4 bases; unmatched junction bases: 11. The germline V gene has CDR1 MNHEY and CDR2 SMNVEV (reference sequence).

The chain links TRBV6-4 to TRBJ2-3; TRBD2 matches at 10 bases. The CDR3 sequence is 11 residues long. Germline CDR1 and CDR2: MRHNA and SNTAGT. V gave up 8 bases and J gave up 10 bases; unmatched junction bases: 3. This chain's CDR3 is CASSAGGAQYF. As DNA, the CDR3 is TGTGCCAGCTCAGCGGGGGGGGCGCAGTATTTT.

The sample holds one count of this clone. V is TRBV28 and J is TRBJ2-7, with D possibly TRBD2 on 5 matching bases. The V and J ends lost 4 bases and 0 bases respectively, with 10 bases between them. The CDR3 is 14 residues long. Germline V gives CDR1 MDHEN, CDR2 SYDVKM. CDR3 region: CASSSADYSYEQYF. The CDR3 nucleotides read TGTGCCAGCAGTTCCGCCGACTACTCCTACGAGCAGTACTTC.

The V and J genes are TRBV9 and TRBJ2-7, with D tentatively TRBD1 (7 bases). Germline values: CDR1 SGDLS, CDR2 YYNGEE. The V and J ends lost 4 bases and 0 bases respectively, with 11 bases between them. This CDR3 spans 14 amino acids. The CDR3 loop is CASSPQGGSYEQYF. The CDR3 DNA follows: TGTGCCAGCAGCCCCCAGGGGGGCTCCTACGAGCAGTACTTC.

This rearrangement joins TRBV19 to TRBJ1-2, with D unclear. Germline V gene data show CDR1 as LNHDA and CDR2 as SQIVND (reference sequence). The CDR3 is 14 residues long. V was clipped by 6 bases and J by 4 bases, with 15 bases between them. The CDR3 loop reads CASRMHSPTYGYTF. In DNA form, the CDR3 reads TGTGCCAGTAGAATGCACAGTCCGACCTATGGCTACACCTTC.

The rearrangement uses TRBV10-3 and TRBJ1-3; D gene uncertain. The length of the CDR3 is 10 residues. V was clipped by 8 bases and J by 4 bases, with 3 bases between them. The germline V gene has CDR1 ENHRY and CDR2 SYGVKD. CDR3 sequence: CAIQGNTIYF. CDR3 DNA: TGTGCCATCCAGGGAAACACCATATATTTT.

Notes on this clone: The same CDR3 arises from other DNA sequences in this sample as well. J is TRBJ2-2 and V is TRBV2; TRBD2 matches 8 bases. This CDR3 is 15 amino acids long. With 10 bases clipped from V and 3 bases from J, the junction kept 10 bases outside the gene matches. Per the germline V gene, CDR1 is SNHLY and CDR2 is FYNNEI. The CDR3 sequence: CATREGDTYTGELFF. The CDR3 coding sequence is TGTGCCACCCGGGAGGGGGACACGTACACCGGGGAGCTGTTTTTT.

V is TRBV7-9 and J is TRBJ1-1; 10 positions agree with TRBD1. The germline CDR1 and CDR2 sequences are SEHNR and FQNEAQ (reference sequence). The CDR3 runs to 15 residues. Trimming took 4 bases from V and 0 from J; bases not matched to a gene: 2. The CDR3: CASSWGTGVNTEAFF. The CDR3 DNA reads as TGTGCCAGCAGCTGGGGGACAGGGGTGAACACTGAAGCTTTCTTT.

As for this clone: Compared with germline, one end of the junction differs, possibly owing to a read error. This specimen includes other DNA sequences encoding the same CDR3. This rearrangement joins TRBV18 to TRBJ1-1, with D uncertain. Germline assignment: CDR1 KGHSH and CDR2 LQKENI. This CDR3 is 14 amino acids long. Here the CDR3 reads CASSPRAENTEAFF. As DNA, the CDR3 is TGTGCCAGCTCACCGCGGGCGGAGAACACTGAAGCCTTCTTT.

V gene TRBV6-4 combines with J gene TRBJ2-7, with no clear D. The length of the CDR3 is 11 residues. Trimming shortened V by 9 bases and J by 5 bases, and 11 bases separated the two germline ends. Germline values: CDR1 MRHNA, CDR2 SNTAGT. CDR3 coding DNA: TGTGCCAGTGTGGAGTGGGACGAGCAGTACTTC. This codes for CASVEWDEQYF.

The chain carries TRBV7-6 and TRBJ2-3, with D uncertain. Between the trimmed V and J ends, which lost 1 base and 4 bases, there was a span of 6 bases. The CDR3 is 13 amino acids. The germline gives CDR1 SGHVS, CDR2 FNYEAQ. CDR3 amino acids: CASSLGLADTQYF. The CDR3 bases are TGTGCCAGCAGCTTAGGGTTAGCAGATACGCAGTATTTT.

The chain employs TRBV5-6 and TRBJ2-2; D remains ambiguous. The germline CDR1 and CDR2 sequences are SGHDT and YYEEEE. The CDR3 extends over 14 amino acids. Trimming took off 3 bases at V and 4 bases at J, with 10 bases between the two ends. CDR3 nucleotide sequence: TGTGCCAGCAGCTCCCCAGAGGTCACCGGGGAGCTGTTTTTT. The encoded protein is CASSSPEVTGELFF. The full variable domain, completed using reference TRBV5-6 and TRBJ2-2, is DAGVTQSPTHLIKTRGQQVTLRCSPKSGHDTVSWYQQALGQGPQFIFQYYEEEERQRGNFPDRFSGHQFPNYSSELNVNALLLGDSALYLCASSSPEVTGELFFGEGSRLTVL.

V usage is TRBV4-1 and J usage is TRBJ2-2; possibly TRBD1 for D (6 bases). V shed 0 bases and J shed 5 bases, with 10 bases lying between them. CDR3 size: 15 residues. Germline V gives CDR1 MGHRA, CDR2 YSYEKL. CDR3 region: CASSQEAGATGELFF. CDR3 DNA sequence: TGCGCCAGCAGCCAAGAGGCAGGGGCGACCGGGGAGCTGTTTTTT.

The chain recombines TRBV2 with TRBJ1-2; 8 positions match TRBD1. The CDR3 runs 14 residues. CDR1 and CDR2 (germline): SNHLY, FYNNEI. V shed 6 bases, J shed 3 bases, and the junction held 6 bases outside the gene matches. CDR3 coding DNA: TGTGCCAGCAGCATAGGGACAGGTGACTATGGCTACACCTTC. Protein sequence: CASSIGTGDYGYTF.

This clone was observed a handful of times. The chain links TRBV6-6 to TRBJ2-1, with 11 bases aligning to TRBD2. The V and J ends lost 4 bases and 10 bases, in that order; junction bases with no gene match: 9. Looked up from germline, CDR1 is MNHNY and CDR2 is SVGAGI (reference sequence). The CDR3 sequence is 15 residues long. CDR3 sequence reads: CASSWASGGPGEQFF. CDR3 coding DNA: TGTGCCAGCAGTTGGGCTAGCGGGGGGCCGGGGGAGCAGTTCTTC.

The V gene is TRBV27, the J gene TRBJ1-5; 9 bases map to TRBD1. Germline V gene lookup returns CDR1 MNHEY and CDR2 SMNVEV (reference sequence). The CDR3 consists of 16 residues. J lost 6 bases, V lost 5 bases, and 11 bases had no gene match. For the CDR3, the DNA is TGTGCCAGCAGTCCGACGTCCGGGACAGGGTTTCAGCCCCAGCATTTT. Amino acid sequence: CASSPTSGTGFQPQHF.

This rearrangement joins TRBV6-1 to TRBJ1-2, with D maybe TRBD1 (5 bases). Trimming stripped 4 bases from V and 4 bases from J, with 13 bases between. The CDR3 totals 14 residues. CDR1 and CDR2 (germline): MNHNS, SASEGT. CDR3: CASSAGGGSYGYTF. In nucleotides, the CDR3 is TGTGCCAGCAGTGCCGGGGGGGGTAGCTATGGCTACACCTTC.

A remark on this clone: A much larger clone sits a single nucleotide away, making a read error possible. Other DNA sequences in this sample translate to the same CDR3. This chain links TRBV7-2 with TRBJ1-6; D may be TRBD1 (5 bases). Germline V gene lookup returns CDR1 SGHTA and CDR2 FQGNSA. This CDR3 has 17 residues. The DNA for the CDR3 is TGTGCCAGCAGCATAAGGCGGTCAGGGTGGAATAATTCACCGCTCCACTTT. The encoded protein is CASSIRRSGWNNSPLHF.

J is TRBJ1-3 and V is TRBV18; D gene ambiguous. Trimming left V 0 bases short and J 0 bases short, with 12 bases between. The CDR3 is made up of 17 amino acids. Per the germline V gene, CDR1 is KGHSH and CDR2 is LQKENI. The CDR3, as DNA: TGTGCCAGCTCACCACCCGCCAGGCTGAGCTCTGGAAACACCATATATTTT. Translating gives CASSPPARLSSGNTIYF.

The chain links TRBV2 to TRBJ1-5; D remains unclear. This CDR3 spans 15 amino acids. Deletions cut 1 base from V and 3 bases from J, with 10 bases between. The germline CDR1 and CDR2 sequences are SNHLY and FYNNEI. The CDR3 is CASSEDASDNQPQHF. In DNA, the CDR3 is TGTGCCAGCAGTGAAGATGCCAGTGACAATCAGCCCCAGCATTTT.

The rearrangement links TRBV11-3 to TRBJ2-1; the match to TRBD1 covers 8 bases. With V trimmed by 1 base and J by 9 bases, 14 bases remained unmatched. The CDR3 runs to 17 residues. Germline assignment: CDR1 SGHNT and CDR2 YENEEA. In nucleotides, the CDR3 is TGTGCCAGCAGCTTAGGGATGGGCAGGGGGCATGAAAGTGAGCAGTTCTTC. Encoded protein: CASSLGMGRGHESEQFF.

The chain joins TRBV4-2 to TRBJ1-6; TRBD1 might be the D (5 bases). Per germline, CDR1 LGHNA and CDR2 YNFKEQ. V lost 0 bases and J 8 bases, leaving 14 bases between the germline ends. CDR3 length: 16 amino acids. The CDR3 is CASSQDWGLGYSPLHF. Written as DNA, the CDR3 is TGTGCCAGCAGCCAAGATTGGGGACTGGGTTATTCACCCCTCCACTTT.

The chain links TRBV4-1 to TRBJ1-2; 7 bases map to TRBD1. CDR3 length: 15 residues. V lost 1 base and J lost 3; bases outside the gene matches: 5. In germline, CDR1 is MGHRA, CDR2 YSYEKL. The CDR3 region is CASSQAGTADYGYTF. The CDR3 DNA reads TGCGCCAGCAGCCAAGCCGGGACAGCTGACTATGGCTACACCTTC.

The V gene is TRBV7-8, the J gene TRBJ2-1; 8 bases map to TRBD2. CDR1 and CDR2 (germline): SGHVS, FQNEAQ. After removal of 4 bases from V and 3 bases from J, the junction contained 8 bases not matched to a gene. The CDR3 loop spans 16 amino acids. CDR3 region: CASSSRLALLYNEQFF. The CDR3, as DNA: TGTGCCAGCAGCTCTAGACTAGCGCTCCTCTACAATGAGCAGTTCTTC.

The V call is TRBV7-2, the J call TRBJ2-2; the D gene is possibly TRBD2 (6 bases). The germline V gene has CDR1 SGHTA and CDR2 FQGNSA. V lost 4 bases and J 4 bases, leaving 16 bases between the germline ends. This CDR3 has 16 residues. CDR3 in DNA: TGTGCCAGCAGCTCCCGACTAGGAATGTCCACCGGGGAGCTGTTTTTT. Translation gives CASSSRLGMSTGELFF.